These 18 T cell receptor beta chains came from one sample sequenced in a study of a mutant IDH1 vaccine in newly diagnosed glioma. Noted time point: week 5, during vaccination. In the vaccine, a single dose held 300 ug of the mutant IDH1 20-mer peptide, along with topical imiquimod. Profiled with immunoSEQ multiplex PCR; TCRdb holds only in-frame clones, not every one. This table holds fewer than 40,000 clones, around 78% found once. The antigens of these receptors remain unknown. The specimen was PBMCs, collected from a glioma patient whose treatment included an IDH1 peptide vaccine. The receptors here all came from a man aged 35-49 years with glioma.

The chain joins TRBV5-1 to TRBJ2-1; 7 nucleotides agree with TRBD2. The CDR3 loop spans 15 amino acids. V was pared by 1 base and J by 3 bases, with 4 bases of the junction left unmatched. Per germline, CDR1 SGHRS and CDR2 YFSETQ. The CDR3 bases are TGCGCCAGCAGCTTGTCAAGCGGGATCTACAATGAGCAGTTCTTC. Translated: CASSLSSGIYNEQFF.

Here the CDR3 reads CASSRDGNQPQHF. The CDR3 bases are TGTGCCAGCAGCCGGGACGGCAATCAGCCCCAGCATTTT. V is TRBV7-9 and J is TRBJ1-5, with D maybe TRBD1 (5 bases). There are 13 residues in the CDR3. CDR1 is SEHNR and CDR2 is FQNEAQ in the germline V gene (reference sequence). V lost 5 bases to trimming and J lost 2 bases, with 7 bases between them.

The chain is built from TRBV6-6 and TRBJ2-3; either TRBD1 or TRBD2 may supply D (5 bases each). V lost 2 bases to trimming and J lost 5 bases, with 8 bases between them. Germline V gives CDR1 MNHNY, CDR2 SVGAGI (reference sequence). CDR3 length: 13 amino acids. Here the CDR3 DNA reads TGTGCCAGCAGTTACGGGGACGGAGATACGCAGTATTTT. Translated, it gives CASSYGDGDTQYF.

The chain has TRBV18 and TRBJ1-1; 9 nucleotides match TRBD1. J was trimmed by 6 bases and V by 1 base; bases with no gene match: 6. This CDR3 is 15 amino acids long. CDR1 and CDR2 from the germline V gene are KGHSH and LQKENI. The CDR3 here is CASSPRFTGGPEAFF. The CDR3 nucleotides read TGTGCCAGCTCACCACGATTTACAGGGGGCCCTGAAGCTTTCTTT.

The CDR3 sequence is CASSLNSADTQYF. The CDR3 bases are TGTGCCAGCAGCTTAAATTCGGCAGATACGCAGTATTTT. This chain joins TRBV7-9 and TRBJ2-3; the D is unclear. Looked up from germline, CDR1 is SEHNR and CDR2 is FQNEAQ (reference sequence). CDR3 length: 13 amino acids. V shed 2 bases and J shed 4 bases, with 7 bases lying between them. The full variable domain, rest sourced from reference TRBV7-9 and TRBJ2-3, is DTGVSQNPRHKITKRGQNVTFRCDPISEHNRLYWYRQTLGQGPEFLTYFQNEAQLEKSRLLSDRFSAERPKGSFSTLEIQRTEQGDSAMYLCASSLNSADTQYFGPGTRLTVL.

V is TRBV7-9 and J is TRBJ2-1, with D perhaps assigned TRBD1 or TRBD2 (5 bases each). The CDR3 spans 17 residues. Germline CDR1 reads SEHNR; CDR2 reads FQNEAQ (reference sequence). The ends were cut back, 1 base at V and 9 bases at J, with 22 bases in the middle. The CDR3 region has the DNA TGTGCCAGCAGCTTAGGAGGGGTGCCCTCCTTACGGGTTGAGCAGTTCTTC. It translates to CASSLGGVPSLRVEQFF.

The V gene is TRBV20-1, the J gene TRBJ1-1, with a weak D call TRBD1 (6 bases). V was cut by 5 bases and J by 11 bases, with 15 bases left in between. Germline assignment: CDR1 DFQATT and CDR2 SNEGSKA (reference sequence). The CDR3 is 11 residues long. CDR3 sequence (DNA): TGCAGTGCTTCCACAGGGCTGGCCGCTTTCTTT. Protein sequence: CSASTGLAAFF.

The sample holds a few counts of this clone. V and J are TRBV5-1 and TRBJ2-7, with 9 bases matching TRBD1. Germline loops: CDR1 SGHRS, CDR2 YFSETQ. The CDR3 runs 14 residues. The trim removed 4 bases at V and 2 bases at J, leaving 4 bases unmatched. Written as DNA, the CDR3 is TGCGCCAGCAGCGAGACAGGGGGGACCTACGAGCAGTACTTC. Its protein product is CASSETGGTYEQYF.

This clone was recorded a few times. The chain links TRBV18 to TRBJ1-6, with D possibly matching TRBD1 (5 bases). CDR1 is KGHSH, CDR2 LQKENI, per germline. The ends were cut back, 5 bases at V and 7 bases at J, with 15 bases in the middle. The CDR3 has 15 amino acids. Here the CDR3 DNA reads TGTGCCAGCTCAGCGGGACCGACGGAGAATTCACCCCTCCACTTT. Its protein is CASSAGPTENSPLHF.

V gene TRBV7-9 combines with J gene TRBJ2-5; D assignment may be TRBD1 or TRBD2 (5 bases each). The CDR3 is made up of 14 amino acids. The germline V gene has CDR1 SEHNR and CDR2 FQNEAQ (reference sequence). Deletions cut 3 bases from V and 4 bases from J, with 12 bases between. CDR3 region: CASSLGPGRETQYF. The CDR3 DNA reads TGTGCCAGCAGCTTGGGACCCGGCCGAGAGACCCAGTACTTC.

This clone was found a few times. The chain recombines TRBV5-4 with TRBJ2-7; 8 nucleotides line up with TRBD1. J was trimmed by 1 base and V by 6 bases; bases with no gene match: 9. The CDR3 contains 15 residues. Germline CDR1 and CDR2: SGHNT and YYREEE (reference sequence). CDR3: CASTKGTGLSYEQYF. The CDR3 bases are TGTGCCAGCACCAAAGGGACAGGTCTGTCCTACGAGCAGTACTTC.

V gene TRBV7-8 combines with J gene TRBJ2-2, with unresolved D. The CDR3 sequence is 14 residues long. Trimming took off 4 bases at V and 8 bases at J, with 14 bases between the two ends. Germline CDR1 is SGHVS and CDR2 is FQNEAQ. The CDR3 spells CASSYPAAIGELFF. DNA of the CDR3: TGTGCCAGCAGCTATCCGGCGGCGATAGGGGAGCTGTTTTTT.

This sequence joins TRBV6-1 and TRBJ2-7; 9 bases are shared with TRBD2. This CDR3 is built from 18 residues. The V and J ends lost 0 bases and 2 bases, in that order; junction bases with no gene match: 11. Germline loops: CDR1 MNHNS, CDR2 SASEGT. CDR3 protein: CASSEALGSGGPAYEQYF. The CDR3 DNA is TGTGCCAGCAGTGAAGCGCTTGGGAGCGGGGGGCCCGCCTACGAGCAGTACTTC.

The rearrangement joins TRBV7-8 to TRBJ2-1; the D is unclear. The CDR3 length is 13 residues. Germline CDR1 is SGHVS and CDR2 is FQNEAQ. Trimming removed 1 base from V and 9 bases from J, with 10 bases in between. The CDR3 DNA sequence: TGTGCCAGCAGCTTAGTAAGTTCGCTTGAGCAGTTCTTC. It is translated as CASSLVSSLEQFF.

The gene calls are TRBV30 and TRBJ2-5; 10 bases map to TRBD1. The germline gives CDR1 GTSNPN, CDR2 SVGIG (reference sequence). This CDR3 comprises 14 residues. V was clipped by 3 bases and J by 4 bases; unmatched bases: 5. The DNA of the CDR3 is TGTGCCTGGAGAGACAGGGGGCGATTAGAGACCCAGTACTTC. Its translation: CAWRDRGRLETQYF.

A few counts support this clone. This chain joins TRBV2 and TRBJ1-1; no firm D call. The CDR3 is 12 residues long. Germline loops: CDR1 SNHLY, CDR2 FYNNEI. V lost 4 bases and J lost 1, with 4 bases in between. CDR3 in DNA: TGTGCCAGCAGTGTACAGAACACTGAAGCTTTCTTT. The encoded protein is CASSVQNTEAFF. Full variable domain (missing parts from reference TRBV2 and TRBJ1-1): EPEVTQTPSHQVTQMGQEVILRCVPISNHLYFYWYRQILGQKVEFLVSFYNNEISEKSEIFDDQFSVERPDGSNFTLKIRSTKLEDSAMYFCASSVQNTEAFFGQGTRLTVV.

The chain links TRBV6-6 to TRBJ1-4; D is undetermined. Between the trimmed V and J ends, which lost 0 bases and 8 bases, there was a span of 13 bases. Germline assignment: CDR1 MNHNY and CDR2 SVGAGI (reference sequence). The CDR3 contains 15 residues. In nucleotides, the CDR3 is TGTGCCAGCAGTTACTCGAGGGCGAGGAGGGAAAAACTGTTTTTT. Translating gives CASSYSRARREKLFF.

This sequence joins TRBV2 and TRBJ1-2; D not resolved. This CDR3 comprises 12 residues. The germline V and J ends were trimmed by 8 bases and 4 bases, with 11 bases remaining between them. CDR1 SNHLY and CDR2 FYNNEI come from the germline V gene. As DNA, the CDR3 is TGTGCCAGCGGGGATACACCCTATGGCTACACCTTC. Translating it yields CASGDTPYGYTF. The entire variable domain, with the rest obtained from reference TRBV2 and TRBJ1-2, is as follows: EPEVTQTPSHQVTQMGQEVILRCVPISNHLYFYWYRQILGQKVEFLVSFYNNEISEKSEIFDDQFSVERPDGSNFTLKIRSTKLEDSAMYFCASGDTPYGYTFGSGTRLTVV.